The clone carrying this TCR beta chain was picked up one time. Per the germline V gene, CDR1 is LNHDA and CDR2 is SQIVND (reference sequence). Trimming stripped 4 bases from V and 2 bases from J, with 9 bases between. This CDR3 is built from 13 residues. Data came from immunoSEQ multiplex PCR; TCRdb stores just in-frame clones and leaves some out. The sample records 300,000 or so clones, more than 80% being singletons. Participants were aged roughly 18 to 90 years, lived in 20 to 30 US areas, and enrolled virtually. Participants' reported clinical history set cohort assignment. This record belongs to a study of blood T cell repertoires in COVID-19. Study details: T cells, B-cell-depleted T cells, or PBMCs supplied cDNA or gDNA.

V usage is TRBV19 and J usage is TRBJ2-7; possibly TRBD2 for D (6 bases). Sequencing used PBMCs or T cells enriched from blood (not recorded which). The sequence came from a woman under 40 who had recovered from COVID-19. For the CDR3, the DNA is TGTGCCAGTAGTAAGGAGGGAACCTACGAGCAGTACTTC. Translated: CASSKEGTYEQYF.